These T cell receptor beta chains were read from a single sample in a study of vaccination effects on CD4 cells after COVID-19. TCRdb's copy holds only in-frame clones and misses some; the assay was immunoSEQ multiplex PCR. The table lists fewer than 55,000 clones, about 80% of them singletons. Antigens of these TCRs are unknown. The sequencing used CD4+ T cells from PBMCs cultured without peptide, collected after COVID-19 vaccination. These receptors all stem from a human donor who had a prior SARS-CoV-2 infection. Each CDR3 is given with its conserved first and last residue. The D gene is left open where the match is weak. Expanded clones get a size class; other rows say once, few or many, or leave the size out.

j_call clone_size d_call v_call cdr3_aa cdr3_nt
TRBJ1-2 once TRBD1 TRBV7-2 CASSLGTGVLDGYTF TGTGCCAGCAGCTTAGGAACAGGGGTTTTGGATGGCTACACCTTC
TRBJ2-1 . . TRBV5-6 CASSLGPGPSSYNEQFF TGTGCCAGCAGCTTGGGACCGGGGCCCAGCTCCTACAATGAGCAGTTCTTC
TRBJ1-2 . TRBD1 TRBV15 CATSPGTGVYGYTF TGTGCCACCAGTCCAGGGACAGGGGTCTATGGCTACACCTTC
TRBJ2-6 once . TRBV7-6 CASSSANSGSGANVLTF TGTGCCAGCAGCTCCGCCAATTCGGGCTCTGGGGCCAACGTCCTGACTTTC
TRBJ2-1 . . TRBV21-1 CASSKVGSGRPRSSYNEQFF TGTGCCAGCAGCAAAGTGGGTAGCGGGAGGCCTCGTAGCTCCTACAATGAGCAGTTCTTC
TRBJ2-5 . . TRBV5-5 CASSTGQLEETQYF TGTGCCAGCAGCACTGGACAGCTTGAAGAGACCCAGTACTTC
TRBJ2-1 . . TRBV6-1 CASSEKVGRNEQFF TGTGCCAGCAGTGAAAAGGTAGGGCGGAATGAGCAGTTCTTC
TRBJ1-3 . . TRBV7-2 CASSFPRNTIYF TGTGCCAGCAGCTTCCCACGAAACACCATATATTTT
TRBJ2-4 . . TRBV18 CASSPLGAKNIQYF TGTGCCAGCTCACCACTAGGAGCCAAAAACATTCAGTACTTC
TRBJ2-7 . . TRBV5-1 CASSVGAAQIYEQYF TGCGCCAGCAGCGTAGGAGCAGCACAAATCTACGAGCAGTACTTC
TRBJ2-1 once TRBD2 TRBV4-1 CASSQESSASGYNEQFF TGCGCCAGCAGCCAAGAATCTTCGGCTAGCGGCTACAATGAGCAGTTCTTC
TRBJ2-1 . . TRBV6-5 CASSYLAGEQFF TGTGCCAGCAGTTACCTGGCAGGAGAGCAGTTCTTC
TRBJ2-7 . TRBD2 TRBV7-6 CASSLAGTSSGEQYF TGTGCCAGCAGCTTAGCCGGGACTAGCTCGGGCGAGCAGTACTTC
TRBJ2-7 . . TRBV9 CREHGDRDYEQYF TGTCGGGAGCACGGGGACAGAGACTACGAGCAGTACTTC
TRBJ1-2 . . TRBV19 CASSIDSDRANYGYTF TGTGCCAGTAGTATAGATTCCGACAGAGCTAACTATGGCTACACCTTC
TRBJ2-1 . . TRBV9 CASSVEWEVFHEQFF TGTGCCAGCAGCGTAGAGTGGGAAGTGTTTCATGAGCAGTTCTTC
TRBJ1-2 . TRBD1 TRBV6-2/TRBV6-3 CASSYSARADRGYGYTF TGTGCCAGCAGTTACTCGGCCAGAGCGGACAGGGGCTATGGCTACACCTTC
TRBJ1-6 . TRBD1 TRBV18 CASSPEGQGSPLHF TGTGCCAGCTCACCAGAAGGACAGGGGTCCCCCCTCCACTTT
TRBJ2-5 once . TRBV5-1 CASSLAGSTGAQETQYF TGCGCCAGCAGCTTGGCCGGGAGTACAGGCGCCCAAGAGACCCAGTACTTC
TRBJ2-3 . . TRBV2 CATWRQGTQYF TGTGCCACCTGGCGTCAGGGTACGCAGTATTTT
TRBJ2-1 . . TRBV9 CASSVGDEQFF TGTGCCAGCAGCGTAGGGGATGAGCAGTTCTTC
TRBJ2-1 . TRBD2 TRBV5-1 CASSRGLAGGSYNEQFF TGCGCCAGCAGCAGGGGACTAGCGGGGGGGTCCTACAATGAGCAGTTCTTC
TRBJ1-3 . . TRBV7-2 CASSLDRQSSDIYF TGTGCCAGCAGCTTAGACAGACAGTCCTCCGACATATATTTT
TRBJ2-3 . TRBD1 TRBV4-2 CASSPSQGAVSDTQYF TGTGCCAGCAGCCCCTCACAGGGGGCGGTCTCGGATACGCAGTATTTT
TRBJ2-7 once . TRBV5-1 CASSLERGDHEQYF TGCGCCAGCAGCTTGGAAAGGGGTGACCACGAGCAGTACTTC
TRBJ1-3 . . TRBV5-6 CASSLYEAIYSGNTIYF TGTGCCAGCAGCTTGTACGAGGCCATTTACTCTGGAAACACCATATATTTT
TRBJ2-7 few TRBD2 TRBV5-4 CASSLAGLAGVLHEQYF TGTGCCAGCAGCTTGGCAGGACTAGCGGGAGTTCTCCACGAGCAGTACTTC
TRBJ2-7 once TRBD2 TRBV7-3 CASSSFQLAGASYEQYF TGTGCCAGCAGCTCCTTTCAACTAGCGGGAGCCTCCTACGAGCAGTACTTC